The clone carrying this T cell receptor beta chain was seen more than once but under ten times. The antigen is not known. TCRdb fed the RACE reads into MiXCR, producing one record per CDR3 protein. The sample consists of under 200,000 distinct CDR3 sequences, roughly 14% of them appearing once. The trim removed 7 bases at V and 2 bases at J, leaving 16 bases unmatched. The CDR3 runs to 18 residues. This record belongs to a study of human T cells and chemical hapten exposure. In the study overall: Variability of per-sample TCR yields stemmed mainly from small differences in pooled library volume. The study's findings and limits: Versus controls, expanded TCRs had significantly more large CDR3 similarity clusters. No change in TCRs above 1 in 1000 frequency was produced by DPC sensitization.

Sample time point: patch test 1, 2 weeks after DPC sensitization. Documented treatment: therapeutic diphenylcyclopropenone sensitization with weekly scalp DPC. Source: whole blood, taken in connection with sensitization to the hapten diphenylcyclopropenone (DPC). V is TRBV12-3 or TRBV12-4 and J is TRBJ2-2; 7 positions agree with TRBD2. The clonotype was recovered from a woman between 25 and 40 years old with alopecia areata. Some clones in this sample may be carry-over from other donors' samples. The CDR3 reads CASIVLRGENRNTGELFF. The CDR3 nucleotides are TGTGCCAGCATCGTTCTCCGGGGGGAAAATCGAAACACCGGGGAGCTGTTTTTT.